Presented here are 26 T cell receptor beta chains from one specimen sequenced in a study of cytomegalovirus exposure and HLA in healthy donors. This table comes from immunoSEQ multiplex PCR, and its TCRdb copy is limited to in-frame clones, with some not included. The sample carries 200,000 to 250,000 clones, around nine tenths recorded once. The material sequenced was PBMCs. Receptors originate from a woman between 18 and 29 years old in good health and CMV-seronegative.

This clone was seen ten or more times. The chain is built from TRBV28 and TRBJ2-2, with 10 bases lining up with TRBD1. This CDR3 has 15 residues. The V and J ends lost 5 bases and 3 bases, in that order; junction bases with no gene match: 3. Germline V lookup: CDR1 MDHEN, CDR2 SYDVKM. CDR3: CASSPGTGDTGELFF. The CDR3 DNA follows: TGTGCCAGCAGTCCCGGGACAGGGGACACCGGGGAGCTGTTTTTT.

V usage is TRBV5-4 and J usage is TRBJ2-3; the match to TRBD1 covers 9 bases. The CDR3 totals 16 residues. V was clipped by 0 bases and J by 5 bases; unmatched bases: 7. Germline values: CDR1 SGHNT, CDR2 YYREEE (reference sequence). The DNA of the CDR3 is TGTGCCAGCAGCTTGGCCGGGACAGGGTATGGAGATACGCAGTATTTT. It encodes CASSLAGTGYGDTQYF.

This clone was found once. The chain recombines TRBV2 with TRBJ1-4; D gene ambiguous. Germline CDR1 SNHLY, CDR2 FYNNEI. Trimming removed 5 bases at V and 3 bases at J, with 13 bases between. The CDR3 contains 15 residues. CDR3 amino acids: CASSTGIGANEKLFF. The CDR3 coding sequence is TGTGCCAGCAGTACCGGGATTGGTGCTAATGAAAAACTGTTTTTT.

V usage is TRBV5-1 and J usage is TRBJ2-1; 8 bases are a match to TRBD1. Germline trimming cut 7 bases from V and 6 bases from J; bases unmatched to any gene: 9. The CDR3 is made up of 14 amino acids. The germline gives CDR1 SGHRS, CDR2 YFSETQ. The CDR3 sequence is CASGQGPEGNEQFF. DNA of the CDR3: TGCGCCAGCGGACAGGGACCTGAAGGCAATGAGCAGTTCTTC.

The J gene is TRBJ1-1, the V gene TRBV7-9; D gene unclear. This CDR3 has 16 residues. V was cut by 5 bases and J by 6 bases, with 22 bases left in between. CDR1 and CDR2 from the germline V gene are SEHNR and FQNEAQ (reference sequence). The CDR3 DNA sequence: TGTGCCAGCAGCCCTCGGACCGGGATGGCCGGCCCTGAAGCTTTCTTT. Protein: CASSPRTGMAGPEAFF.

CDR3 in DNA: TGTGCCAGTCGGGGCGGGAGCTACGAGCAGTACTTC. Amino acids: CASRGGSYEQYF. V gene TRBV6-5 combines with J gene TRBJ2-7; 7 nucleotides match TRBD2. The CDR3 length is 12 residues. Per the germline V gene, CDR1 is MNHEY and CDR2 is SVGAGI. V was clipped by 9 bases and J by 3 bases; unmatched bases: 5.

The CDR3 loop is CASSLVIGRGYNEQFF. The CDR3, as DNA: TGCGCCAGCAGCTTGGTTATAGGGAGGGGCTACAATGAGCAGTTCTTC. The chain combines TRBV5-1 with TRBJ2-1; 7 bases are shared with TRBD2. Germline V gene lookup returns CDR1 SGHRS and CDR2 YFSETQ. V lost 0 bases, J lost 3 bases, and 6 bases stayed unmatched. This CDR3 is 16 amino acids long.

This chain uses TRBV4-1 with TRBJ2-7, with D perhaps TRBD1 (5 bases). Per the germline V gene, CDR1 is MGHRA and CDR2 is YSYEKL. The CDR3 runs 14 residues. The ends were cut back, 2 bases at V and 7 bases at J, with 15 bases in the middle. The CDR3 bases are TGCGCCAGCAGCCAATGGGGCAGGGTGGGTGAGCAGTACTTC. This encodes CASSQWGRVGEQYF.

V is TRBV27 and J is TRBJ1-2; perhaps TRBD1 as D (5 bases). CDR1 is MNHEY and CDR2 is SMNVEV in the germline V gene (reference sequence). The CDR3 length is 13 residues. Deletions cut 5 bases from V and 4 bases from J, with 11 bases between. This CDR3 reads CASSPQGGYGYTF. The DNA for the CDR3 is TGTGCCAGCAGTCCCCAGGGTGGCTATGGCTACACCTTC.

This chain links TRBV25-1 with TRBJ1-1; maybe TRBD1 (6 bases). This CDR3 region has 13 residues. The germline V gene has CDR1 MGHDK and CDR2 SYGVNS. The V end lost 5 bases, the J end lost 5 bases, and 12 bases lay between the germline ends. CDR3 in amino acids: CASSSSGATEAFF. For the CDR3, the DNA is TGTGCCAGCAGTTCGTCAGGGGCAACTGAAGCTTTCTTT.

CDR3 DNA sequence: TGCGCCAGCAGCCTCCTTAGGGGCGCCGGGGAGCTGTTTTTT. Its protein is CASSLLRGAGELFF. V and J are TRBV4-3 and TRBJ2-2, with TRBD1 as a possible D gene (5 bases). CDR1 is LGHNA and CDR2 is YSLEER in the germline V gene. This CDR3 has 14 residues. V shed 4 bases and J shed 6 bases, with 12 bases lying between them.

V and J are TRBV2 and TRBJ2-1; D unclear. V gave up 0 bases and J gave up 2 bases, with 11 bases separating them. The CDR3 has 16 amino acids. Germline loops: CDR1 SNHLY, CDR2 FYNNEI. The CDR3, as DNA: TGTGCCAGCAGTGAAGCTGCGGAGACTGCCTACAATGAGCAGTTCTTC. Protein: CASSEAAETAYNEQFF. The full variable domain, with the rest looked up from reference TRBV2 and TRBJ2-1, is EPEVTQTPSHQVTQMGQEVILRCVPISNHLYFYWYRQILGQKVEFLVSFYNNEISEKSEIFDDQFSVERPDGSNFTLKIRSTKLEDSAMYFCASSEAAETAYNEQFFGPGTRLTVL.

Here the CDR3 reads CASSDRQGGKLFF. The CDR3 nucleotides read TGTGCCAGCAGTGACCGACAGGGCGGAAAACTGTTTTTT. This rearrangement joins TRBV2 to TRBJ1-4; TRBD1 aligns across 7 bases. Germline CDR1 SNHLY, CDR2 FYNNEI. This CDR3 contains 13 residues. J was trimmed by 10 bases and V by 3 bases; bases with no gene match: 5. The variable domain in full, with the rest retrieved from reference TRBV2 and TRBJ1-4, is EPEVTQTPSHQVTQMGQEVILRCVPISNHLYFYWYRQILGQKVEFLVSFYNNEISEKSEIFDDQFSVERPDGSNFTLKIRSTKLEDSAMYFCASSDRQGGKLFFGSGTQLSVL.

The genes are TRBV5-1 and TRBJ2-2; D perhaps matches TRBD1 (5 bases). The CDR3 length is 15 residues. The germline CDR1 and CDR2 sequences are SGHRS and YFSETQ. V was cut by 0 bases and J by 7 bases, with 13 bases left in between. CDR3: CASSLEQGMGGELFF. CDR3 coding DNA: TGCGCCAGCAGCTTGGAGCAGGGTATGGGCGGGGAGCTGTTTTTT.

The chain couples TRBV29-1 to TRBJ2-1, with 7 bases fitting TRBD1. Germline CDR1 SQVTM, CDR2 ANQGSEA. Losses at the gene ends were 2 bases for V and 4 bases for J; bases not matched to a gene: 5. This CDR3 is built from 14 residues. The CDR3 nucleotides read TGCAGCGTTGAAAGAGGGGGCAGGTACAATGAGCAGTTCTTC. Translation gives CSVERGGRYNEQFF.

The chain links TRBV10-2 to TRBJ1-1; D may be TRBD1 (5 bases). V lost 2 bases, J lost 8 bases, and 6 bases lay in between. There are 11 residues in the CDR3. Germline V lookup: CDR1 WSHSY, CDR2 SAAADI. Here the CDR3 reads CASSEDSEAFF. The DNA for the CDR3 is TGCGCCAGCAGTGAGGACAGCGAAGCTTTCTTT.

This chain links TRBV5-1 with TRBJ1-3; a possible D gene is TRBD1 (5 bases). Germline CDR1 and CDR2: SGHRS and YFSETQ. The length of the CDR3 is 14 residues. The V gene lost 0 bases and the J gene lost 3 bases, with 7 bases spanning the gap. The CDR3 region is CASSLAGFGNTIYF. The CDR3 nucleotides read TGCGCCAGCAGCTTGGCAGGGTTTGGAAACACCATATATTTT.

The chain carries TRBV28 and TRBJ1-1, with 11 bases identical to TRBD1. The CDR3 consists of 14 residues. Germline trimming cut 4 bases from V and 11 bases from J; bases unmatched to any gene: 9. The germline gives CDR1 MDHEN, CDR2 SYDVKM. Here the CDR3 reads CASSSGQGAERAFF. For the CDR3, the DNA is TGTGCCAGCAGTTCAGGACAGGGGGCGGAACGGGCTTTCTTT. Looking up the rest from reference TRBV28 and TRBJ1-1 gives the full variable domain: DVKVTQSSRYLVKRTGEKVFLECVQDMDHENMFWYRQDPGLGLRLIYFSYDVKMKEKGDIPEGYSVSREKKERFSLILESASTNQTSMYLCASSSGQGAERAFFGQGTRLTVV.

The rearrangement joins TRBV30 to TRBJ1-2; D is ambiguous. Per germline, CDR1 GTSNPN and CDR2 SVGIG (reference sequence). Trimming removed 3 bases from V and 2 bases from J, with 4 bases in between. The CDR3 contains 11 residues. For the CDR3, the DNA is TGTGCCTGGAGCAGGAACTATGGCTACACCTTC. Residues: CAWSRNYGYTF.

This sequence joins TRBV19 and TRBJ2-1; tentatively, D is TRBD2 (6 bases). From germline, CDR1 is LNHDA and CDR2 SQIVND (reference sequence). V dropped 6 bases and J dropped 5 bases, with 17 bases sitting between them. The CDR3 has 15 amino acids. CDR3 loop: CASSRLDGSHNEQFF. The CDR3 coding sequence is TGTGCCAGTAGCAGATTGGACGGGAGCCACAATGAGCAGTTCTTC.

The genes are TRBV7-2 and TRBJ2-7; TRBD2 is a possible D gene (5 bases). The CDR3 extends over 12 amino acids. Germline V gene data show CDR1 as SGHTA and CDR2 as FQGNSA. The germline V and J ends were trimmed by 3 bases and 6 bases, with 9 bases remaining between them. CDR3 loop: CASSFAGGEQYF. CDR3 bases: TGTGCCAGCAGCTTCGCGGGTGGCGAGCAGTACTTC.

The DNA of the CDR3 is TGTGCCAGCAGCCCGGGAAGGGTTACTGAAAAACTGTTTTTT. Its protein product is CASSPGRVTEKLFF. The chain joins TRBV7-8 to TRBJ1-4; D remains unclear. V was clipped by 5 bases and J by 7 bases, with 14 bases between them. This CDR3 is 14 amino acids long. In germline, CDR1 is SGHVS, CDR2 FQNEAQ.

The V gene is TRBV7-3, the J gene TRBJ2-3; possibly TRBD2 for D (5 bases). Germline CDR1 is SGHTA and CDR2 is FQGTGA. V was shortened by 7 bases and J by 0 bases, with 23 bases between the two germline ends. The CDR3 sequence is 18 residues long. CDR3: CASICWEPALGSTDTQYF. CDR3 bases: TGTGCCAGCATTTGTTGGGAGCCTGCCCTTGGGAGCACAGATACGCAGTATTTT.

This clone was seen just once. This chain joins TRBV6-6 and TRBJ1-2; TRBD1 matches 9 bases. Germline V CDR1 and CDR2: MNHNY, SVGAGI (reference sequence). V trimming: 4 bases; J trimming: 5 bases; junction bases outside the gene matches: 5. This CDR3 is 14 amino acids long. CDR3 nucleotide sequence: TGTGCCAGCAGTTCCCGGGACAGGGAGTATGGCTACACCTTC. Its translation: CASSSRDREYGYTF.

As concerns this clone: The junction and the germline gene differ at one end; a read error may be behind it. Here the CDR3 reads CASSLGGLNSGELFF. DNA of the CDR3: TGTGCCAGCAGCTTAGGGGGCTTGAACTCCGGGGAGCTGTTTTTT. V usage is TRBV7-9 and J usage is TRBJ2-2, with D perhaps TRBD1 (5 bases). Germline loops: CDR1 SEHNR, CDR2 FQNEAQ (reference sequence). The CDR3 totals 15 residues.

The V gene is TRBV13, the J gene TRBJ2-7, with a tentative D call TRBD1 (6 bases). The CDR3 length is 14 residues. V was shortened by 5 bases and J by 2 bases, with 13 bases between the two germline ends. Germline values: CDR1 PRHDT, CDR2 FYEKMQ (reference sequence). CDR3 protein: CASSPTGFTYEQYF. DNA for the CDR3: TGTGCCAGCAGCCCCACAGGGTTTACCTACGAGCAGTACTTC.